Below are 4 T cell receptor beta chains sequenced from a single sample in a study of T cell repertoires in cytomegalovirus infection. These receptors have no identified antigens. Using its own MiXCR run on the reads, TCRdb lists one record per CDR3 protein. The table has about 220,000 distinct CDR3 sequences, around 35% seen once; the top ten hold more than 50%. The sample consisted of CD8+ T cells from cultured PBMCs, taken from culture after CMV antigen stimulation. The receptors shown here come from a human donor in good health (CMV status not recorded). Some clones in this sample may be carry-over from other donors' samples.

The CDR3 nucleotides read TGTGCCAGCAGTGAGAGGACTGAAGCTTTCTTT. As protein: CASSERTEAFF. This chain uses TRBV6-6 with TRBJ1-1; D unclear. The CDR3 has 11 amino acids. Trimming stripped 5 bases from V and 5 bases from J, with 6 bases between. Germline V lookup: CDR1 MNHNY, CDR2 SVGAGI (reference sequence).

The chain recombines TRBV20-1 with TRBJ2-7, with 9 bases matching TRBD2. The junction had 13 bases not matched to a gene; V was cut back by 0 bases and J by 7 bases. CDR3 size: 16 residues. CDR1 is DFQATT, CDR2 SNEGSKA, per germline (reference sequence). The CDR3 region has the DNA TGCAGTGCTAGAGATCCGTGGGTAGCGGGGGCTTTTGAGCAGTACTTC. As protein: CSARDPWVAGAFEQYF.

This clonotype has a single count. The chain joins TRBV19 to TRBJ1-2, with D perhaps matching TRBD1 (6 bases). The CDR3 runs 13 residues. CDR1 is LNHDA, CDR2 SQIVND, per germline (reference sequence). Trimming took off 7 bases at V and 4 bases at J, with 13 bases between the two ends. CDR3 nucleotide sequence: TGTGCCAGTACCTCGGACAGTTTCTATGGCTACACCTTC. Translation gives CASTSDSFYGYTF.

The chain employs TRBV20-1 and TRBJ2-7; 12 nucleotides agree with TRBD2. The germline V gene has CDR1 DFQATT and CDR2 SNEGSKA (reference sequence). CDR3 size: 15 residues. The V segment lost 2 bases and the J segment 2 bases; nucleotides outside the gene matches: 4. CDR3 amino acids: CSARRGLAGTYEQYF. In nucleotides, the CDR3 is TGCAGTGCTAGAAGAGGACTAGCGGGAACCTACGAGCAGTACTTC.